This T cell receptor beta chain was found in a study of lymphopenia after photon versus proton radiotherapy. Points from the study as a whole: Photon-treated patients lost naive T cells and TCR diversity; proton-treated stayed stable. Post-nadir diversity loss with photons came from oligoclonal expansion, particularly CD8+ Temra cells. Better survival with proton therapy was suggested as possible, not demonstrated. A bigger post-nadir fall in TCR diversity correlated inversely with survival time in deceased patients.

A note on this clone: Its specificity is unknown.

The CDR3 totals 15 residues. Germline V gene lookup returns CDR1 LNHDA and CDR2 SQIVND (reference sequence). Trimming cost V 3 bases and J 1 base; bases outside gene matches: 3. TCRdb's table, derived via immunoSEQ multiplex PCR, lists solely in-frame clones and lacks some. There are about 29,000 clones in the sample; 87% occur only once, and 45% to 50% lies in the top ten. The starting material was peripheral blood, obtained from a patient treated with proton-based radiotherapy. The chain combines TRBV19 with TRBJ1-3; 7 nucleotides agree with TRBD1. The TCR comes from a woman in her sixties or seventies with cholangiocarcinoma. Some clones in this sample may be carry-over from other donors' samples. The CDR3 region has the DNA TGTGCCAGTAGTATGGTACAGGGGTCTGGAAACACCATATATTTT. This translates into CASSMVQGSGNTIYF. The whole variable domain, remainder taken from reference TRBV19 and TRBJ1-3, is DGGITQSPKYLFRKEGQNVTLSCEQNLNHDAMYWYRQDPGQGLRLIYYSQIVNDFQKGDIAEGYSVSREKKESFPLTVTSAQKNPTAFYLCASSMVQGSGNTIYFGEGSWLTVV.